The clone carrying this T cell receptor (beta chain) came up many times. The data belong to a study of blood T cell repertoires in COVID-19. The wider study: PBMCs, B-cell-depleted T cells, or T cells provided the cDNA or gDNA that made up the material.

The assay was immunoSEQ multiplex PCR, and TCRdb's table has in-frame clones only and misses some. The table includes tens of thousands of clones, 88% detected once. This clonotype originated in a man between 50 and 59 years old with active COVID-19. The sequenced sample consisted of peripheral blood.

CDR3 coding DNA: TGTGCCAGCAGCTTGGAACTAGCGGGAGACTACGAGCAGTACTTC. This sequence encodes CASSLELAGDYEQYF. This sequence joins TRBV5-4 and TRBJ2-7, with 11 bases fitting TRBD2. The CDR3 has 15 amino acids. Per germline, CDR1 SGHNT and CDR2 YYREEE (reference sequence). Trimming at V came to 0 bases and at J to 3 bases, leaving 2 bases not matched to a gene.